Listed below are T cell receptor beta chains from one sample, sequenced in a study of vaccination and CD4 T cells after COVID-19. TCRdb fed the PCR reads into MiXCR, producing one record per CDR3 protein. The sample has 20,000 to 30,000 distinct CDR3 sequences, less than 65% seen once. These receptors have no known antigen. Sequencing was performed on CD4+ T cells from blood, cultured in vitro. The receptors derive from a human donor who had recovered from COVID-19. Each CDR3 is given with its conserved first and last residue. The order of the fields is clone size, D gene, V gene, J gene, CDR3 DNA, CDR3 protein. A D gene is named only where the DNA matches it firmly. Clone size appears in some rows only: once, few, many, or a class for an expanded clone.

.,.,TRBV7-2,TRBJ2-2,TGTGCCAGCAGCGCGCTCTCAACCCGAGGGACCGGGGAGCTGTTTTTT,CASSALSTRGTGELFF
.,.,TRBV19,TRBJ1-3,TGTGCCAGTAGTTTCGGGACCTCCGGACCCATATATTTT,CASSFGTSGPIYF
few,TRBD1,TRBV10-1,TRBJ1-2,TGCGCCAGCAGTGATACAGGGGGCTATGGCTACACCTTC,CASSDTGGYGYTF
.,.,TRBV6-2/TRBV6-3,TRBJ1-4,TGTGCCAGCAGTTACCGCGACGAAAAACTGTTTTTT,CASSYRDEKLFF
few,.,TRBV7-9,TRBJ1-6,TGTGCCAGCAGGCCCGGACAGCGGTCACCCCTCCACTTT,CASRPGQRSPLHF
.,.,TRBV27,TRBJ1-6,TGTGCCAGCAGCCCGAATAGTAATTCACCCCTCCACTTT,CASSPNSNSPLHF
.,TRBD2,TRBV2,TRBJ2-7,TGTGCCAGCAGTCAATCTAGCGGGAGGGCCCAAGAGCAGTACTTC,CASSQSSGRAQEQYF
few,.,TRBV19,TRBJ2-5,TGTGCCAGTAGTGCAAAAGAGACCCAGTACTTC,CASSAKETQYF
.,.,TRBV25-1,TRBJ2-6,TGTGCCAGCAGCAAGGGCTCTGGGGCCAACGTCCTGACTTTC,CASSKGSGANVLTF
few,TRBD2,TRBV20-1,TRBJ2-3,TGCAGTGCCCCGGTGGGGACTAGTGAAACCGTTACGCAGTATTTT,CSAPVGTSETVTQYF
.,.,TRBV28,TRBJ1-2,TGTGCCAGCAGCCAACCTCCCCGGGGCAGGTATGGCTACACCTTC,CASSQPPRGRYGYTF
.,TRBD2,TRBV6-4,TRBJ2-3,TGTGCCAGCAGTGCCCAAGCGGGGGCCAGTACGCAGTATTTT,CASSAQAGASTQYF
few,.,TRBV7-9,TRBJ2-5,TGTGCCAGCAGCTTAATCGGCGGGCAGGAGGAGACCCAGTACTTC,CASSLIGGQEETQYF
.,.,TRBV4-1,TRBJ2-3,TGCGCCAGCAGCCAAGATCTACGGAGGGCGGATATTCGAGATACGCAGTATTTT,CASSQDLRRADIRDTQYF
.,.,TRBV29-1,TRBJ2-4,TGCAGCGCCTACCTCCAGGGAGCCAAAAACATTCAGTACTTC,CSAYLQGAKNIQYF
few,.,TRBV20-1,TRBJ1-1,TGCAGTGCGAGAGGACAATTGAACACTGAAGCTTTCTTT,CSARGQLNTEAFF
.,.,TRBV5-5,TRBJ1-5,TGTGCCAGCAGCTTGAATTGGCAGGGACATAGCAATCAGCCCCAGCATTTT,CASSLNWQGHSNQPQHF
.,.,TRBV7-2,TRBJ1-1,TGTGCCAGCAGCGCACAGTTGGTTTTAGCTGAAGCTTTCTTT,CASSAQLVLAEAFF
.,TRBD2,TRBV12-3/TRBV12-4,TRBJ2-2,TGTGCCAGCAGTTTCCTAGCGGAGTTCGCCGGGGAGCTGTTTTTT,CASSFLAEFAGELFF
.,TRBD2,TRBV5-1,TRBJ2-3,TGCGCCAGCAGCTATAGCTTCCAGCGGGAGAGCACAGATACGCAGTATTTT,CASSYSFQRESTDTQYF
few,TRBD2,TRBV19,TRBJ2-7,TGTGCCAGTAGTAGACAGGGACTAGCGGATCACTACGAGCAGTACTTC,CASSRQGLADHYEQYF
.,TRBD1,TRBV2,TRBJ2-7,TGTGCCACCCACCGGGACAGGGCTGGCGAGCAGTACTTC,CATHRDRAGEQYF
.,TRBD1,TRBV18,TRBJ1-2,TGTGCCAGCTCAACAGGGGGGCCTGGCTACACCTTC,CASSTGGPGYTF
.,.,TRBV7-9,TRBJ1-5,TGTGCCAGCAGCGCCCCACAGGAGACGGTGCCCCAGCATTTT,CASSAPQETVPQHF
.,TRBD1,TRBV2,TRBJ1-6,TGTGCCAGCAGGTACAGGGGAGATTCACCCCTCCACTTT,CASRYRGDSPLHF
few,.,TRBV20-1,TRBJ2-3,TGCAGTGCTAAGTACCCACTTAGCACAGATACGCAGTATTTT,CSAKYPLSTDTQYF
.,TRBD2,TRBV15,TRBJ2-2,TGTGCCACCAGCAGAGGGACCGGGCGGGAGTTCCCTTGGGGGGAGCTGTTTTTT,CATSRGTGREFPWGELFF
.,TRBD2,TRBV20-1,TRBJ2-3,TGCAGTGCTAGTCGCGGTAGCGGGAGATTTCGGGGCACAGATACGCAGTATTTT,CSASRGSGRFRGTDTQYF
few,.,TRBV4-3,TRBJ1-1,TGCGCCAGCAGCATGGGGGACACTGAAGCTTTCTTT,CASSMGDTEAFF
.,.,TRBV19,TRBJ1-1,TGTGCCAGTAAAGCCGGAGGGATTCGGAACACTGAAGCTTTCTTT,CASKAGGIRNTEAFF
.,.,TRBV7-8,TRBJ2-5,TGTGCCAGCAGCTCCGGAGGTCTGGAGACCCAGTACTTC,CASSSGGLETQYF
.,.,TRBV10-2,TRBJ1-5,TGCGCCAGCACCGTCGACAGCAGCAATCAGCCCCAGCATTTT,CASTVDSSNQPQHF
.,.,TRBV12-3/TRBV12-4,TRBJ1-2,TGTGCCAGCAGTCCGGCCGAACATATCGACTATGGCTACACCTTC,CASSPAEHIDYGYTF
.,TRBD2,TRBV7-6,TRBJ2-4,TGTGCCAGCAGCTTAGGGAGGTCTAGCGGGTTAGCCAAAAACATTCAGTACTTC,CASSLGRSSGLAKNIQYF
.,.,TRBV6-1,TRBJ1-2,TGTGCCAGCAGGGGGCAGGGGAATGTTGTTAACTATGGCTACACCTTC,CASRGQGNVVNYGYTF
.,.,TRBV20-1,TRBJ1-1,TGCAGTGCTAGTCGCCCGACTGAAGCTTTCTTT,CSASRPTEAFF
.,.,TRBV20-1,TRBJ2-5,TGCAGTGCTTTTCCCTTGGGAGGAGAGACCCAGTACTTC,CSAFPLGGETQYF
.,.,TRBV12-3/TRBV12-4,TRBJ1-3,TGTGCCAGCAGCCCGTCGAGGGGAAACACCATATATTTT,CASSPSRGNTIYF
.,.,TRBV6-4,TRBJ1-2,TGTGCCAGCAGTGACTCGGGGGGCCCATGGGTTGGCTACACCTTC,CASSDSGGPWVGYTF
.,.,TRBV7-2,TRBJ2-5,TGTGCCAGCAGCCCTCGGGTGTGGGGACTAGAGACCCAGTACTTC,CASSPRVWGLETQYF
.,TRBD1,TRBV5-3,TRBJ2-5,TGTGCCAGCAGCTTGGCTGGACAGGTCCGGGGGACCCAGTACTTC,CASSLAGQVRGTQYF
few,.,TRBV20-1,TRBJ1-3,TGCAGTGCTACAAGGGACACCGGAAACACCATATATTTT,CSATRDTGNTIYF
.,.,TRBV7-6,TRBJ2-5,TGTGCCAGCAGCTTAGGGACCAAACTCCAAGAGACCCAGTACTTC,CASSLGTKLQETQYF
.,.,TRBV21-1,TRBJ2-1,TGTGCCAGCAGCATCGGCGGGAGAGGGAATGAGCAGTTCTTC,CASSIGGRGNEQFF
.,TRBD2,TRBV30,TRBJ2-5,TGTGCCTGGAGTGCCGGTTTAGCGGGGGGCCAAGAGACCCAGTACTTC,CAWSAGLAGGQETQYF
.,TRBD2,TRBV20-1,TRBJ2-7,TGCAGTGCGCCAGGGAGGGGAGGGTTAGACGAGCAGTACTTC,CSAPGRGGLDEQYF
.,.,TRBV20-1,TRBJ2-1,TGCAGTGCAGCCCCGGGGGATGAGCAGTTCTTC,CSAAPGDEQFF
.,TRBD1,TRBV27,TRBJ1-5,TGTGCCAGCAGCCCAAGGACAGGGGGCCGGCAGGCCCAGCATTTT,CASSPRTGGRQAQHF
.,.,TRBV5-4,TRBJ1-6,TGTGCCAGCAGCTCCAGGGGTGAGGATTCACCCCTCCACTTT,CASSSRGEDSPLHF
.,TRBD1,TRBV27,TRBJ1-6,TGTGCCAGCAGAGACAGGGAAAATTCACCCCTCCACTTT,CASRDRENSPLHF
once,.,TRBV6-4,TRBJ2-3,TGTGCCAGCAGTGACTCGACTGGGACCACAGATACGCAGTATTTT,CASSDSTGTTDTQYF
few,.,TRBV7-9,TRBJ1-5,TGTGCCAGCAGCTGGGCCCATAGCAATCAGCCCCAGCATTTT,CASSWAHSNQPQHF
.,.,TRBV6-5,TRBJ1-5,TGTGCCAGCAGTTGGGGTTTCAGGCAGCCCCAGCATTTT,CASSWGFRQPQHF
.,.,TRBV7-2,TRBJ2-2,TGTGCCAGCAGTCGCCGTCTTCTAGAGGGAAGGGCCGGGGAGCTGTTTTTT,CASSRRLLEGRAGELFF
.,TRBD2,TRBV6-5,TRBJ2-1,TGTGCCAGCAGTTACTCTGGCGGGAGTACCTACAATGAGCAGTTCTTC,CASSYSGGSTYNEQFF
once,.,TRBV11-2,TRBJ2-3,TGTGCCAGCAGCTTCCTGCTTAGGGACACAGATACGCAGTATTTT,CASSFLLRDTDTQYF
.,.,TRBV5-1,TRBJ2-2,TGCGCCAGCAGCCTTGTGTACCGCTCCGGCACCGGGGAGCTGTTTTTT,CASSLVYRSGTGELFF
.,TRBD1,TRBV28,TRBJ1-6,TGTGCCAGCAGTACTCCGGGACAGGCTTTTTCACCCCTCCACTTT,CASSTPGQAFSPLHF
.,.,TRBV28,TRBJ1-5,TGTGCCAGCAGTTCAGCAAATCAGCCCCAGCATTTT,CASSSANQPQHF